This TCR beta chain was captured in a study of glioma-infiltrating T cells. Study results and caveats: Above-expected tissue-blood divergence occurred in all gliomas, most in low-grade ones.

This clonotype was recorded a few times. Its antigen is as yet unknown. Amplification of TCR alpha and beta CDR3 regions from RNA used iRepertoire nested multiplex PCR. One entry per CDR3 protein, called by TCRdb with MiXCR from the multiplex PCR reads. The sample lists about 140,000 distinct CDR3 sequences; approximately 39% were seen once. This TCR came from a human donor with low-grade glioma or glioblastoma, undergoing nonglioma brain surgery, or in good health (not recorded which). The specimen sequenced was glioma tissue, nonneoplastic brain tissue, or PBMCs (not recorded which).

The CDR3 DNA reads TGCAGTGCCCCGGGTACAGATACGCAGTATTTT. It translates to CSAPGTDTQYF. The chain has TRBV20-1 and TRBJ2-3; no clear D. Trimming took off 6 bases at V and 3 bases at J, with 7 bases between the two ends. The CDR3 has 11 amino acids. Germline V gives CDR1 DFQATT, CDR2 SNEGSKA (reference sequence).